This T cell receptor (beta chain) appears in the sequencing data of a study of cytomegalovirus exposure and HLA in healthy donors. Study-wide points: It has been reported that TCR beta sequences accurately predicted the HLA-A and HLA-B alleles of most subjects. Later work found that TCR association rates differed between HLA loci; DRB1 had the most and HLA-C the fewest. Whilst most TCR sequences proved rare, a subset of public TCRs occurred across many donors.

With respect to this clone: Its antigen is undetermined.

Germline-derived CDR1 and CDR2 are SGHRS and YFSETQ. Trimming removed 0 bases at V and 2 bases at J, with 11 bases between. The CDR3 is 15 amino acids. PCR employed 60 Vbeta and 13 Jbeta primers. TCRdb's table, derived via immunoSEQ multiplex PCR, lists solely in-frame clones and lacks some. In the table there are under 150,000 clones, around 72% of which are singletons. This TCR was recovered from a woman aged 50 to 65 in good health and CMV-seropositive. The specimen was PBMCs. The genes are TRBV5-1 and TRBJ1-1; D uncertain. The DNA for the CDR3 is TGCGCCAGCAGCTTGGAGTCAGGTGGCAACACTGAAGCTTTCTTT. Its protein is CASSLESGGNTEAFF.